In its sample, the clone carrying this T cell receptor beta chain was seen a few times. Via MiXCR, TCRdb re-called the 5' RACE reads, giving one row per CDR3 protein. The sample gives under 350,000 distinct CDR3 sequences, nearly 9.5% of which show up once; 6% to 8.5% is in the top ten. CDR1 MDHEN and CDR2 SYDVKM come from the germline V gene. Trimming took off 8 bases at V and 5 bases at J, with 22 bases between the two ends. The CDR3 sequence is 15 residues long. The data stem from a study of identical twins. This same sample was also part of a study on yellow fever vaccine responses in identical twins.

This chain joins TRBV28 and TRBJ2-7; weak D call: TRBD1 (6 bases). The sequenced sample consisted of CD8+ T cells sorted from blood. The TCR sequence derives from a woman younger than 35 in good health. CDR3 sequence reads: CASLTLGTPSHEQYF. The CDR3 nucleotides read TGTGCCAGCCTTACCCTCGGGACACCAAGTCACGAGCAGTACTTC.